The 20 T cell receptor beta chains listed next were all sequenced from one sample in a study of CD8+ T cells in alopecia areata. Treatment of the sample: oral pan-JAK inhibitor, 5-10 mg twice daily. RNA, once extracted, was reverse transcribed into cDNA for use as the sequencing template. TCRdb's table, derived via immunoSEQ multiplex PCR, lists solely in-frame clones and lacks some. The sample has hundreds of thousands of clones, approximately 65% seen once. The sample was CD4+ T cells sorted from blood, taken at approximately week 45, from a patient treated with tofacitinib. The receptors come from a human donor with alopecia areata.

This clone was detected a few times. This chain joins TRBV14 and TRBJ2-6, with D unresolved. Trimming removed 2 bases at V and 1 base at J, with 3 bases between. Germline lookup yields CDR1 SGHDN and CDR2 FVKESK. The CDR3 totals 14 residues. The DNA for the CDR3 is TGTGCCAGCAGCCAATTATCTGGGGCCAACGTCCTGACTTTC. Protein product: CASSQLSGANVLTF.

In DNA, the CDR3 is TGTGCTAGTGGTTTGCCAGGGAACACTGAAGCTTTCTTT. Translation: CASGLPGNTEAFF. The V call is TRBV12-5, the J call TRBJ1-1, with unresolved D. The germline V and J ends were trimmed by 2 bases and 1 base, with 5 bases remaining between them. Germline values: CDR1 LGHNT, CDR2 FRNRAP. The CDR3 covers 13 residues.

The V and J genes are TRBV6-5 and TRBJ2-5; either TRBD1 or TRBD2 may fit D (6 bases each). The CDR3 sequence is 14 residues long. Germline loops: CDR1 MNHEY, CDR2 SVGAGI. Trimming removed 6 bases at V and 1 base at J, with 12 bases between. As DNA, the CDR3 is TGTGCCAGCAGCAGAGGAGGGGGCCAAGAGACCCAGTACTTC. It yields the protein CASSRGGGQETQYF.

About this clone itself: Other DNA variants within this sample encode the same CDR3. The rearrangement links TRBV29-1 to TRBJ2-4; D ambiguous. From germline, CDR1 is SQVTM and CDR2 ANQGSEA. Trimming cost V 4 bases and J 0 bases, with 4 bases left between them. CDR3 length: 12 amino acids. This chain's CDR3 is CSVGVAKNIQYF. The CDR3 DNA follows: TGCAGCGTTGGAGTAGCCAAAAACATTCAGTACTTC.

The rearrangement uses TRBV5-1 and TRBJ1-1; D gene uncertain. Germline V lookup: CDR1 SGHRS, CDR2 YFSETQ. The V end was cut by 7 bases, the J end by 1 base, with 11 bases between. CDR3 length: 13 amino acids. CDR3 loop: CASYAQKNTEAFF. DNA of the CDR3: TGCGCCAGCTACGCACAGAAGAACACTGAAGCTTTCTTT.

In its sample, this clone was seen once. Here the CDR3 reads CASSEARQQETQYF. As DNA, the CDR3 is TGTGCCAGCAGTGAAGCGCGACAGCAAGAGACCCAGTACTTC. This rearrangement joins TRBV2 to TRBJ2-5; a possible D gene is TRBD1 (5 bases). V was cut by 0 bases and J by 2 bases, with 7 bases left in between. The CDR3 covers 14 residues. CDR1 SNHLY and CDR2 FYNNEI come from the germline V gene.

The V and J genes are TRBV29-1 and TRBJ1-2; D perhaps matches TRBD1 (5 bases). Trimming stripped 2 bases from V and 7 bases from J, with 8 bases between. CDR1 is SQVTM, CDR2 ANQGSEA, per germline. This CDR3 is 11 amino acids long. CDR3 nucleotide sequence: TGCAGCGTTGAACATGGGGGTGGCTACACCTTC. This gives the protein CSVEHGGGYTF.

The chain joins TRBV14 to TRBJ1-1; no clear D. V lost 3 bases, J lost 1 base, and 6 bases lay in between. CDR3 length: 13 residues. Germline V CDR1 and CDR2: SGHDN, FVKESK. CDR3 in DNA: TGTGCCAGCAGCCAGCACCCGAACACTGAAGCTTTCTTT. Amino acid sequence: CASSQHPNTEAFF.

Here the CDR3 reads CASSVVGGATEAFF. CDR3 coding DNA: TGTGCCAGCAGCGTAGTAGGGGGGGCCACTGAAGCTTTCTTT. The gene calls are TRBV9 and TRBJ1-1; TRBD1 is a possible D gene (6 bases). The CDR3 runs 14 residues. Germline loops: CDR1 SGDLS, CDR2 YYNGEE. Deletions cut 0 bases from V and 4 bases from J, with 10 bases between.

The chain combines TRBV25-1 with TRBJ1-2, with D maybe TRBD1 (6 bases). Germline loops: CDR1 MGHDK, CDR2 SYGVNS. The CDR3 covers 13 residues. V was pared by 5 bases and J by 5 bases, with 12 bases between. The CDR3 is CASSSTGSYGYTF. Here the CDR3 DNA reads TGTGCCAGCAGTTCGACAGGCAGTTATGGCTACACCTTC.

The V and J genes are TRBV23-1 and TRBJ2-2; no firm D call. TRBV23-1 counts as an open reading frame of uncertain function. This CDR3 contains 16 residues. Trimming left V 2 bases short and J 0 bases short, with 10 bases between. The DNA of the CDR3 is TGCGCCAGCAGTCAACCGCAGGCAGCGAACACCGGGGAGCTGTTTTTT. Translated, it gives CASSQPQAANTGELFF.

The genes are TRBV5-5 and TRBJ2-5, with D perhaps TRBD1 or TRBD2 (5 bases each). Trimming pared 2 bases from V and 5 bases from J, leaving 10 bases between. Germline V gene lookup returns CDR1 SGHKS and CDR2 YYEKEE (reference sequence). This CDR3 has 13 amino acids. CDR3: CASSFGWGETQYF. Written as DNA, the CDR3 is TGTGCCAGCAGCTTTGGCTGGGGGGAGACCCAGTACTTC.

The gene calls are TRBV29-1 and TRBJ1-1; D not resolved. The CDR3 runs to 13 residues. Deletions cut 5 bases from V and 3 bases from J, with 13 bases between. Germline-derived CDR1 and CDR2 are SQVTM and ANQGSEA. Here the CDR3 DNA reads TGCAGCGTTAGCGGCGTGTTGGACACTGAAGCTTTCTTT. Its translation is CSVSGVLDTEAFF. Looking up the rest from reference TRBV29-1 and TRBJ1-1 gives the full variable domain: SAVISQKPSRDICQRGTSLTIQCQVDSQVTMMFWYRQQPGQSLTLIATANQGSEATYESGFVIDKFPISRPNLTFSTLTVSNMSPEDSSIYLCSVSGVLDTEAFFGQGTRLTVV.

V usage is TRBV30 and J usage is TRBJ2-7; 8 bases agree with TRBD1. Germline loops: CDR1 GTSNPN, CDR2 SVGIG (reference sequence). V trimming: 4 bases; J trimming: 2 bases; junction bases outside the gene matches: 10. The length of the CDR3 is 15 residues. The CDR3 spells CAWNRRGPATYEQYF. CDR3 nucleotide sequence: TGTGCCTGGAACCGCAGGGGGCCTGCAACCTACGAGCAGTACTTC.

The chain recombines TRBV30 with TRBJ1-2; D may be TRBD1 (5 bases). Trimming pared 2 bases from V and 7 bases from J, leaving 14 bases between. The CDR3 totals 13 residues. The V gene's germline CDR1 is GTSNPN and CDR2 SVGIG (reference sequence). The CDR3 nucleotides are TGTGCCTGGAGTAAAAAGCCCGACAGTGGCTACACCTTC. The encoded protein is CAWSKKPDSGYTF.

The V and J genes are TRBV4-1 and TRBJ2-2, with no clear D. Trimming left V 4 bases short and J 4 bases short, with 19 bases between. The CDR3 spans 17 residues. CDR1 and CDR2 (germline): MGHRA, YSYEKL. The CDR3 reads CASSPSKGLRSTGELFF. The CDR3 DNA is TGCGCCAGCAGCCCATCCAAAGGGCTCCGTTCCACCGGGGAGCTGTTTTTT.

The chain is built from TRBV30 and TRBJ1-5; 7 bases line up with TRBD1. Per the germline V gene, CDR1 is GTSNPN and CDR2 is SVGIG (reference sequence). The CDR3 length is 13 residues. V was pared by 5 bases and J by 7 bases, with 8 bases of the junction left unmatched. In nucleotides, the CDR3 is TGTGCCTGGGGGAGACAGGGCGCGCAGCCCCAGCATTTT. Its protein product is CAWGRQGAQPQHF.

The gene calls are TRBV30 and TRBJ2-1; 10 bases fit TRBD2. The CDR3 spans 14 residues. With V trimmed by 5 bases and J by 4 bases, 5 bases remained unmatched. Germline CDR1 and CDR2: GTSNPN and SVGIG (reference sequence). DNA of the CDR3: TGTGCCTGGGGTAGCGGGGGGACGTACAATGAGCAGTTCTTC. Translated: CAWGSGGTYNEQFF. Combining the CDR3 with reference TRBV30 and TRBJ2-1 gives the whole variable domain SQTIHQWPATLVQPVGSPLSLECTVEGTSNPNLYWYRQAAGRGLQLLFYSVGIGQISSEVPQNLSASRPQDRQFILSSKKLLLSDSGFYLCAWGSGGTYNEQFFGPGTRLTVL.

A few counts support this clone. The chain joins TRBV7-9 to TRBJ2-5, with TRBD1 identical over 8 bases. CDR1 is SEHNR, CDR2 FQNEAQ, per germline (reference sequence). V shed 5 bases and J 1 base; nucleotides not matched to a gene: 3. The CDR3 runs 14 residues. CDR3 coding DNA: TGTGCCAGCAGCCGTACAGGGGGCCAAGAGACCCAGTACTTC. Translated, it gives CASSRTGGQETQYF.

The V call is TRBV18, the J call TRBJ2-5, with D unclear. The germline V gene encodes CDR1 KGHSH and CDR2 LQKENI. V dropped 4 bases and J dropped 3 bases, with 3 bases sitting between them. The CDR3 covers 11 residues. This CDR3 reads CASSQEETQYF. In nucleotides, the CDR3 is TGTGCCAGCTCACAGGAAGAGACCCAGTACTTC.